Following are 14 T cell receptor beta chains from one sample sequenced in a study of T cells after yellow fever vaccination. TCRdb re-analysed the 5' RACE reads in MiXCR, keeping a single row per CDR3 protein. The data contain about 25,000 distinct CDR3 sequences, less than 3.5% of them singletons. The sequences come from PBMCs, either bulk or a sorted T-cell subset (CD4+, CD8+, memory, or dextramer-sorted; not recorded which), collected about 49 days after the first yellow fever vaccination. These receptor sequences come from a man between 18 and 29 years old who received the YFV17D yellow fever vaccine.

Ten or more counts support this clonotype. The rearrangement links TRBV4-3 to TRBJ2-7; D is ambiguous. CDR3 length: 12 amino acids. Germline V gives CDR1 LGHNA, CDR2 YSLEER. Trimming stripped 3 bases from V and 3 bases from J, with 6 bases between. The CDR3 region is CASSQGNYEQYF. In DNA form, the CDR3 reads TGCGCCAGCAGCCAGGGGAACTACGAGCAGTACTTC.

This clonotype was detected ten times or more. This chain links TRBV7-9 with TRBJ1-2, with unresolved D. V lost 1 base, J lost 6 bases, and 3 bases lay in between. There are 11 residues in the CDR3. Germline CDR1 SEHNR, CDR2 FQNEAQ (reference sequence). The CDR3 nucleotides read TGTGCCAGCAGCTTAGTGGATGGCTACACCTTC. Translating gives CASSLVDGYTF.

This clonotype occurred many times. V usage is TRBV20-1 and J usage is TRBJ2-7; no clear D. The CDR3 contains 14 residues. Germline lookup yields CDR1 DFQATT and CDR2 SNEGSKA (reference sequence). Deletions cut 4 bases from V and 3 bases from J, with 16 bases between. DNA for the CDR3: TGCAGTGCTATAAAGCCCTCCATATACTACGAGCAGTACGTC. The encoded protein is CSAIKPSIYYEQYV.

This clonotype was observed at least ten times. The rearrangement joins TRBV6-5 to TRBJ2-2; D is perhaps TRBD1 or TRBD2 (5 bases each). This CDR3 comprises 14 residues. CDR1 is MNHEY, CDR2 SVGAGI, per germline. V lost 8 bases and J 3 bases, leaving 13 bases between the germline ends. Here the CDR3 DNA reads TGTGCCAGCGTCCGTCAGGGAGACACCGGGGAGCTGTTTTTT. It codes for CASVRQGDTGELFF.

In this sample, this clonotype turned up many times. The CDR3 nucleotides read TGCGCCAGCAGCTTGAACACAGCGACTAGCGAAGCGGGTGAGCAGTTCTTC. Its translation is CASSLNTATSEAGEQFF. The chain recombines TRBV5-1 with TRBJ2-1, with TRBD2 matching 8 bases. CDR3 length: 17 amino acids. J gave up 9 bases and V 1 base, and 15 bases lay outside the gene matches. CDR1 is SGHRS, CDR2 YFSETQ, per germline.

This clonotype showed up many times. The chain combines TRBV5-1 with TRBJ2-1; TRBD1 aligns across 7 bases. Germline CDR1 is SGHRS and CDR2 is YFSETQ. Trimming cost V 3 bases and J 7 bases; bases outside gene matches: 10. The CDR3 is 15 residues long. This chain's CDR3 is CASSSRTGAQNEQFF. The CDR3 bases are TGCGCCAGCAGCTCCCGGACAGGAGCACAAAATGAGCAGTTCTTC. Variable domain in full (rest from reference TRBV5-1 and TRBJ2-1): KAGVTQTPRYLIKTRGQQVTLSCSPISGHRSVSWYQQTPGQGLQFLFEYFSETQRNKGNFPGRFSGRQFSNSRSEMNVSTLELGDSALYLCASSSRTGAQNEQFFGPGTRLTVL.

This clonotype was picked up many times. The rearrangement uses TRBV6-2 or TRBV6-3 and TRBJ2-1, with TRBD1 identical over 11 bases. Germline CDR1 MNHEY, CDR2 SVGEGT. The CDR3 is 16 residues long. The trim removed 0 bases at V and 6 bases at J, leaving 4 bases unmatched. The CDR3 protein is CASSYSTGTGGNEQFF. The CDR3 DNA reads as TGTGCCAGCAGTTACTCGACGGGGACAGGGGGCAATGAGCAGTTCTTC.

This clonotype was seen many times. V gene TRBV12-5 combines with J gene TRBJ2-2; the D is unclear. V was clipped by 5 bases and J by 0 bases, with 10 bases between them. The CDR3 contains 15 residues. Germline assignment: CDR1 LGHNT and CDR2 FRNRAP. CDR3 region: CASGVGETNTGELFF. The CDR3 DNA reads as TGTGCTAGTGGTGTCGGAGAGACGAACACCGGGGAGCTGTTTTTT.

On this clonotype itself: This could be a read error, since a much larger clone is one nucleotide away. This chain connects TRBV12-3 or TRBV12-4 to TRBJ2-1; D remains unclear. V was shortened by 7 bases and J by 6 bases, with 13 bases between the two germline ends. The CDR3 spans 13 residues. Written as DNA, the CDR3 is TGTGCCAGCATTCTCCTGAGTGGCAATGAGCAGTTCTTC. As protein: CASILLSGNEQFF.

This clonotype showed up many times. The chain employs TRBV4-1 and TRBJ1-2; TRBD1 matches at 11 bases. V lost 6 bases, J lost 2 bases, and 11 bases stayed unmatched. CDR3 length equals 17 residues. Germline V gene lookup returns CDR1 MGHRA and CDR2 YSYEKL. For the CDR3, the DNA is TGCGCCAGCAGTCCTGAGGTCAGGGACAGGGGGAACTATGGCTACACCTTC. It is translated as CASSPEVRDRGNYGYTF.

This clonotype was observed many times. V is TRBV20-1 and J is TRBJ2-2, with TRBD2 as a possible D gene (5 bases). Per the germline V gene, CDR1 is DFQATT and CDR2 is SNEGSKA (reference sequence). This CDR3 region has 14 residues. V was cut by 6 bases and J by 6 bases, with 17 bases left in between. CDR3 in DNA: TGCAGTGCGCCGGCCCCGGGGAGTGCCGGGGAGCTGTTTTTT. Protein: CSAPAPGSAGELFF.

This clonotype was observed many times. The chain links TRBV5-1 to TRBJ1-2; D perhaps matches TRBD1 (5 bases). The CDR3 is 15 amino acids. Per germline, CDR1 SGHRS and CDR2 YFSETQ. The ends were cut back, 4 bases at V and 2 bases at J, with 15 bases in the middle. The CDR3 region is CASSKRDAFNYGYTF. The CDR3 bases are TGCGCCAGCAGCAAAAGGGACGCCTTCAACTATGGCTACACCTTC.

This clonotype was counted ten times or more. V usage is TRBV5-1 and J usage is TRBJ1-1, with a weak D call TRBD1 (6 bases). Germline loops: CDR1 SGHRS, CDR2 YFSETQ. The CDR3 extends over 14 amino acids. With 5 bases removed from V and 1 base from J, the gap between germline ends came to 12 bases. CDR3 loop: CASRAGHQNTEAFF. The CDR3 DNA reads TGCGCCAGCAGGGCGGGACACCAGAACACTGAAGCTTTCTTT.

The sample holds many counts of this clonotype. The chain has TRBV30 and TRBJ1-4, with D possibly TRBD1 on 5 matching bases. V lost 4 bases, J lost 5 bases, and 11 bases lay in between. Looked up from germline, CDR1 is GTSNPN and CDR2 is SVGIG (reference sequence). The length of the CDR3 is 13 residues. The CDR3 loop is CAWNRQGNEKLFF. CDR3 coding DNA: TGTGCCTGGAATCGTCAGGGAAATGAAAAACTGTTTTTT. The variable domain in full, with the rest retrieved from reference TRBV30 and TRBJ1-4, is SQTIHQWPATLVQPVGSPLSLECTVEGTSNPNLYWYRQAAGRGLQLLFYSVGIGQISSEVPQNLSASRPQDRQFILSSKKLLLSDSGFYLCAWNRQGNEKLFFGSGTQLSVL.